One and the same sample provided the 19 T cell receptor beta chains below, sequenced in a study of blood T cell repertoires in COVID-19. Assay: immunoSEQ multiplex PCR; the TCRdb copy retains only in-frame clones and omits some. The sample contains 120,000 to 150,000 clones, almost 90% of which appear only once. The sequenced sample was peripheral blood. The origin of the receptors is an older woman with acute or convalescent COVID-19.

There are a few counts of this clone. The chain uses TRBV7-3 and TRBJ2-7, with 7 bases that match TRBD1. Germline assignment: CDR1 SGHTA and CDR2 FQGTGA. With V trimmed by 3 bases and J by 0 bases, 5 bases remained unmatched. This CDR3 region has 15 residues. In DNA form, the CDR3 reads TGTGCCAGCAGCTTGGCGACAGGGAGCTCCTACGAGCAGTACTTC. It yields the protein CASSLATGSSYEQYF. The whole variable domain, filled in from reference TRBV7-3 and TRBJ2-7, reads GAGVSQTPSNKVTEKGKYVELRCDPISGHTALYWYRQSLGQGPEFLIYFQGTGAADDSGLPNDRFFAVRPEGSVSTLKIQRTERGDSAVYLCASSLATGSSYEQYFGPGTRLTVT.

The CDR3 sequence: CASSYSMEDLYEQYF. In nucleotides, the CDR3 is TGTGCCAGCAGTTACTCGATGGAGGATCTCTACGAGCAGTACTTC. The genes are TRBV6-2 or TRBV6-3 and TRBJ2-7; a possible D gene is TRBD2 (5 bases). Germline V gene lookup returns CDR1 MNHEY and CDR2 SVGEGT. The CDR3 is made up of 15 amino acids. V lost 0 bases and J lost 3, with 12 bases in between.

J is TRBJ2-2 and V is TRBV7-2; D might be TRBD2 (6 bases). In germline, CDR1 is SGHTA, CDR2 FQGNSA. V lost 1 base to trimming and J lost 0 bases, with 9 bases between them. The CDR3 has 16 residues. The CDR3 coding sequence is TGTGCCAGCAGCTTAGAGGCGGGGCCGAACACCGGGGAGCTGTTTTTT. This gives the protein CASSLEAGPNTGELFF.

In this sample, this clone turned up once. At the DNA level, this CDR3 is encoded by other sequences in the same sample as well. This chain links TRBV24-1 with TRBJ1-1; D is undetermined. Trimming removed 1 base at V and 4 bases at J, with 6 bases between. The CDR3 runs to 13 residues. Germline CDR1 is KGHDR and CDR2 is SFDVKD. For the CDR3, the DNA is TGTGCCACCAGTGATTTTAGCGGCACTGAAGCTTTCTTT. Translated, it gives CATSDFSGTEAFF.

This chain connects TRBV30 to TRBJ1-1; maybe TRBD1 (6 bases). Germline V CDR1 and CDR2: GTSNPN, SVGIG (reference sequence). The V end was cut by 8 bases, the J end by 4 bases, with 20 bases between. CDR3 length: 14 residues. CDR3 protein: CATLPRGMSTEAFF. As DNA, the CDR3 is TGTGCCACCCTTCCGAGGGGGATGAGCACTGAAGCTTTCTTT.

The chain combines TRBV30 with TRBJ1-1; 7 positions match TRBD1. The CDR3 is 14 amino acids. With V trimmed by 1 base and J by 5 bases, 7 bases remained unmatched. Germline V gene sequence: CDR1 GTSNPN, CDR2 SVGIG (reference sequence). This chain's CDR3 is CAWSGRQGWTEAFF. DNA for the CDR3: TGTGCCTGGAGTGGCCGACAGGGTTGGACTGAAGCTTTCTTT.

The V and J genes are TRBV6-7 and TRBJ1-2; the D gene is possibly TRBD1 (5 bases). TRBV6-7 is labeled an ORF, and its function is uncertain. Deletions cut 0 bases from V and 5 bases from J, with 7 bases between. CDR3 length: 13 amino acids. CDR3 sequence: CASSYSGGYGYTF. The DNA for the CDR3 is TGTGCCAGCAGTTACTCGGGGGGTTATGGCTACACCTTC.

V and J are TRBV7-2 and TRBJ1-5; D is unresolved. Germline loops: CDR1 SGHTA, CDR2 FQGNSA. CDR3 length equals 15 residues. The V gene lost 1 base and the J gene lost 6 bases, with 13 bases spanning the gap. In DNA, the CDR3 is TGTGCCAGCAGCTTAGATCCCGGTCTTAGTCAGCCCCAGCATTTT. It translates to CASSLDPGLSQPQHF.

The V gene is TRBV30, the J gene TRBJ2-2, with TRBD1 matching 8 bases. With 1 base clipped from V and 4 bases from J, the junction kept 8 bases outside the gene matches. The CDR3 is 16 amino acids. Germline CDR1 is GTSNPN and CDR2 is SVGIG (reference sequence). CDR3 sequence (DNA): TGTGCCTGGAGTGAGTGGACAGGGCGATCCACCGGGGAGCTGTTTTTT. It translates to CAWSEWTGRSTGELFF.

The V and J genes are TRBV29-1 and TRBJ1-2; 8 nucleotides line up with TRBD1. CDR1 and CDR2 from the germline V gene are SQVTM and ANQGSEA. J gave up 8 bases and V 5 bases, and 13 bases lay outside the gene matches. The CDR3 spans 14 residues. The CDR3 here is CSVTLGQGQEGYTF. For the CDR3, the DNA is TGCAGCGTTACCCTCGGACAGGGACAAGAAGGCTACACCTTC.

The CDR3 region is CASSSIPPRVMNTEAFF. CDR3 in DNA: TGTGCCAGCAGTTCCATCCCGCCGAGAGTGATGAACACTGAAGCTTTCTTT. This chain links TRBV27 with TRBJ1-1; D is unclear. The CDR3 contains 17 residues. The V end was cut by 4 bases, the J end by 0 bases, with 18 bases between. CDR1 and CDR2 (germline): MNHEY, SMNVEV (reference sequence).

The chain combines TRBV6-6 with TRBJ1-2, with D possibly TRBD1 on 5 matching bases. V was pared by 7 bases and J by 8 bases, with 20 bases between. The CDR3 extends over 14 amino acids. Germline CDR1 and CDR2: MNHNY and SVGAGI (reference sequence). For the CDR3, the DNA is TGTGCCAGCATTCCCGATCCGGGGGTGGGGGGCTACACCTTC. It is translated as CASIPDPGVGGYTF.

This chain joins TRBV5-4 and TRBJ1-2; D is undetermined. Germline loops: CDR1 SGHNT, CDR2 YYREEE (reference sequence). The CDR3 is 13 residues long. V was pared by 0 bases and J by 3 bases, with 6 bases between. CDR3 in amino acids: CASSLGEDYGYTF. CDR3 nucleotide sequence: TGTGCCAGCAGCTTGGGGGAGGACTATGGCTACACCTTC.

The chain has TRBV6-5 and TRBJ2-5; 7 nucleotides agree with TRBD1. The V and J ends lost 5 bases and 5 bases, in that order; junction bases with no gene match: 8. Germline V gene sequence: CDR1 MNHEY, CDR2 SVGAGI. The CDR3 spans 14 residues. This chain's CDR3 is CASSRTGAGETQYF. The CDR3 nucleotides read TGTGCCAGCAGTCGAACAGGGGCCGGGGAGACCCAGTACTTC.

This chain links TRBV19 with TRBJ1-3; possible D gene TRBD1, 6 bases. This CDR3 has 16 residues. V lost 4 bases, J lost 0 bases, and 13 bases lay in between. Germline lookup yields CDR1 LNHDA and CDR2 SQIVND (reference sequence). The CDR3: CASSNPGTSSGNTIYF. The CDR3 nucleotides read TGTGCCAGTAGTAACCCCGGGACAAGCTCTGGAAACACCATATATTTT. The full variable domain, with the rest looked up from reference TRBV19 and TRBJ1-3, is DGGITQSPKYLFRKEGQNVTLSCEQNLNHDAMYWYRQDPGQGLRLIYYSQIVNDFQKGDIAEGYSVSREKKESFPLTVTSAQKNPTAFYLCASSNPGTSSGNTIYFGEGSWLTVV.

The chain joins TRBV4-1 to TRBJ2-1; 9 bases match TRBD2. Per germline, CDR1 MGHRA and CDR2 YSYEKL. The CDR3 extends over 18 amino acids. The ends lost 1 base at V and 3 bases at J; junction bases unmatched: 10. The chain's CDR3 is CASSQAPPGTSIYNEQFF. The CDR3 DNA is TGCGCCAGCAGCCAAGCACCACCCGGGACTAGCATCTACAATGAGCAGTTCTTC.

This clone has a single count. V is TRBV7-2 and J is TRBJ1-2; D perhaps matches TRBD1 (5 bases). Germline assignment: CDR1 SGHTA and CDR2 FQGNSA. V was trimmed by 7 bases and J by 6 bases, leaving 12 bases between them. The CDR3 runs to 12 residues. CDR3 nucleotides: TGTGCCAGCAACAGACAGCAGAATGGCTACACCTTC. Its translation is CASNRQQNGYTF.

This chain connects TRBV7-2 to TRBJ2-1; 9 nucleotides line up with TRBD1. V was pared by 5 bases and J by 9 bases, with 14 bases of the junction left unmatched. The germline V gene encodes CDR1 SGHTA and CDR2 FQGNSA. This CDR3 has 16 residues. This CDR3 is CASSPARTGAGSEQFF. The CDR3 region has the DNA TGTGCCAGCAGCCCCGCCCGGACAGGGGCGGGGAGTGAGCAGTTCTTC.

The V gene is TRBV25-1, the J gene TRBJ1-2; D perhaps matches TRBD1 (5 bases). V lost 2 bases to trimming and J lost 6 bases, with 16 bases between them. CDR1 MGHDK and CDR2 SYGVNS come from the germline V gene. The CDR3 consists of 15 residues. For the CDR3, the DNA is TGTGCCAGCAGTGAAAGAACCAGGGAACGGGATGGCTACACCTTC. This codes for CASSERTRERDGYTF.